The clone carrying this TCR beta chain occurred a few times. No antigen is known for it. The data derive from a study of regulatory T cells in long-lasting Graves disease. The time point was: newly diagnosed GD, antithyroid drugs for less than 3 months. RNA extracted from PBMCs served as the sequencing template. Combining iRepertoire HTBI primers with Arm-PCR of CDR3 regions, the authors built TCR beta libraries. TCRdb analysed the multiplex PCR reads with MiXCR anew, one entry per CDR3 protein. The sample lists 620,000 or so distinct CDR3 sequences, roughly 15% seen once, with about 17% in the top ten. Germline V gives CDR1 SGHRS, CDR2 YFSETQ. V shed 0 bases and J shed 7 bases, with 4 bases lying between them. The CDR3 is made up of 11 amino acids. Study outcomes and limitations: Sampling was limited to peripheral blood rather than thyroid tissue. There was favoring of TRBV28, TRBJ1-2 and TRBJ2-5 in persistent disease.

The same data also contributed to another study, on T cells in Graves' hyperthyroidism and ophthalmopathy.

The V call is TRBV5-1, the J call TRBJ1-2; D gene unclear. This TCR was recovered from a woman aged 30 to 39 with Graves disease. The sequencing here drew on peripheral blood mononuclear cells (PBMCs), taken at new diagnosis, from a patient treated with antithyroid drugs. CDR3 loop: CASSLDSGYTF. In DNA form, the CDR3 reads TGCGCCAGCAGCTTGGACAGTGGCTACACCTTC.